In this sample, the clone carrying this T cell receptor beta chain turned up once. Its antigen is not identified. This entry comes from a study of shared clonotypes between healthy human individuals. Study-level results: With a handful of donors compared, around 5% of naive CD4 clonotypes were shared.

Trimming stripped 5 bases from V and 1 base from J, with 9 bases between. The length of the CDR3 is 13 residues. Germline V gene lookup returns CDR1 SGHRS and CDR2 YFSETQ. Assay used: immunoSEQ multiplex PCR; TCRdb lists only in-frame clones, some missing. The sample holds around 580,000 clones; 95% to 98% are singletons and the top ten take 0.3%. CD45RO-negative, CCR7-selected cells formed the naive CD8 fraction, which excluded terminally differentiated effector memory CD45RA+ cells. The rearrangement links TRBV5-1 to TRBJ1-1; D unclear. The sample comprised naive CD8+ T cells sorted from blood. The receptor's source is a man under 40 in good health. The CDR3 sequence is CASRPSKNTEAFF. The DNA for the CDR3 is TGCGCCAGCAGGCCCTCAAAGAACACTGAAGCTTTCTTT.